The present T cell receptor beta chain was sequenced within a study of T cell repertoires in cytomegalovirus infection. V was shortened by 3 bases and J by 7 bases, with 19 bases between the two germline ends. The CDR3 has 15 amino acids. Germline V gives CDR1 DFQATT, CDR2 SNEGSKA (reference sequence). Each CDR3 protein gets one entry after TCRdb re-called the reads with MiXCR. Found here are about 830,000 distinct CDR3 sequences, about 31% of them singletons; the top ten hold roughly 12%. In the case of this clonotype: Its matching antigen is unknown.

Sequencing was performed on cultured CD8+ T cells from PBMCs, taken from culture after CMV antigen stimulation. V usage is TRBV20-1 and J usage is TRBJ2-1; D is unclear. The sequence derives from a human donor in good health (CMV status not recorded). Some clones in this sample may be carry-over from other donors' samples. The CDR3 sequence is CSARRQSHVGNEQFF. The DNA of the CDR3 is TGCAGTGCTAGGAGGCAGTCCCATGTAGGGAATGAGCAGTTCTTC.